The clone carrying this T cell receptor (beta chain) appeared once. This entry comes from a study of blood T cell repertoires in COVID-19. Study-level background: Sites in the United States, Italy and Spain provided acute and convalescent COVID-19 samples. PBMCs, B-cell-depleted T cells, or T cells were the source of the cDNA or gDNA that made up the material.

CDR1 is SNHLY and CDR2 is FYNNEI in the germline V gene. V gave up 2 bases and J gave up 7 bases; unmatched junction bases: 6. There are 15 residues in the CDR3. Authors' methods: Amplifying reference gene primers gave estimates of nucleated cell counts. Assay used: immunoSEQ multiplex PCR; TCRdb lists only in-frame clones, some missing. V, J and clone size are taken as reported in that table, and D and trimming were inferred from the DNA itself. The sample carries fewer than 120,000 clones, roughly 85% recorded once. The specimen sequenced was peripheral blood. The chain uses TRBV2 and TRBJ2-1; 9 nucleotides agree with TRBD1. The source is a human donor in a cohort sampled during active COVID-19. CDR3 nucleotides: TGTGCCAGCAGTGAATCGGACAGGGGCTGGAATGAGCAGTTCTTC. Protein: CASSESDRGWNEQFF.